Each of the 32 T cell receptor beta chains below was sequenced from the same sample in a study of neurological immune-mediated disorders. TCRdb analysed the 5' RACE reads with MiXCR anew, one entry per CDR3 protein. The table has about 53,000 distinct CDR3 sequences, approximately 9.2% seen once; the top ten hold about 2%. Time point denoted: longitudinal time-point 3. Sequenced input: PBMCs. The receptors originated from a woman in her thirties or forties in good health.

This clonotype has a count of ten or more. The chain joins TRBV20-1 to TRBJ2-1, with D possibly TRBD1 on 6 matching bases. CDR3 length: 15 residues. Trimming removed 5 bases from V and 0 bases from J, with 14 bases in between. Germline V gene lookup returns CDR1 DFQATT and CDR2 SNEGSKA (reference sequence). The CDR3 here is CSASNRASSYNEQFF. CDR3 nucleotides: TGCAGTGCTTCCAACAGGGCCAGCTCCTACAATGAGCAGTTCTTC.

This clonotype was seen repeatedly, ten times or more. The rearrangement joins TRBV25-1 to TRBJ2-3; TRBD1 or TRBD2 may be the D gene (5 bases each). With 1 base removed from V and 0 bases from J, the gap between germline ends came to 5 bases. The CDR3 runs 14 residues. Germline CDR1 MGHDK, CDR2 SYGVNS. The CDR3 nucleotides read TGTGCCAGCAGTGAATGGGACAGCACAGATACGCAGTATTTT. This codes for CASSEWDSTDTQYF.

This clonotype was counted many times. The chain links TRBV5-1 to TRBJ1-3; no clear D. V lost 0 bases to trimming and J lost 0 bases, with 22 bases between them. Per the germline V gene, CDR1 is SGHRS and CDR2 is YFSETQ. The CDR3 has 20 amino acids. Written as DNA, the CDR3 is TGCGCCAGCAGCTTGGGAGGCGGATCTGGGCAGGTCAACTCTGGAAACACCATATATTTT. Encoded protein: CASSLGGGSGQVNSGNTIYF.

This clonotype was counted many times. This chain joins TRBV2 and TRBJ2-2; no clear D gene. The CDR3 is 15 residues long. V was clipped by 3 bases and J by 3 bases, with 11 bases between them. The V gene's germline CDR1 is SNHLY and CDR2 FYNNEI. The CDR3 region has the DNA TGTGCCAGCAGTGAGTTTCGGCCTGACACCGGGGAGCTGTTTTTT. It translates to CASSEFRPDTGELFF. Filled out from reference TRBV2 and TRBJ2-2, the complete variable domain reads EPEVTQTPSHQVTQMGQEVILRCVPISNHLYFYWYRQILGQKVEFLVSFYNNEISEKSEIFDDQFSVERPDGSNFTLKIRSTKLEDSAMYFCASSEFRPDTGELFFGEGSRLTVL.

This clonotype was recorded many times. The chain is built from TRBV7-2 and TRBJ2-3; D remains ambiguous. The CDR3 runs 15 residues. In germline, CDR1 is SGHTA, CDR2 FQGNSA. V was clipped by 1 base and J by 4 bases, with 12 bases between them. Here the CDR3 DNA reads TGTGCCAGCAGCTTAGAACCCCGGAGCCCAGATACGCAGTATTTT. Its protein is CASSLEPRSPDTQYF.

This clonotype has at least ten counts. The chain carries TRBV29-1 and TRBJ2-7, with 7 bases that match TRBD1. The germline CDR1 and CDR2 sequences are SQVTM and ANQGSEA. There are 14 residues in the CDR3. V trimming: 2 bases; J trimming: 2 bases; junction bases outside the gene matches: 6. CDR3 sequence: CSVEWAGGPYEQYF. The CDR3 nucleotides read TGCAGCGTTGAATGGGCAGGGGGTCCCTACGAGCAGTACTTC.

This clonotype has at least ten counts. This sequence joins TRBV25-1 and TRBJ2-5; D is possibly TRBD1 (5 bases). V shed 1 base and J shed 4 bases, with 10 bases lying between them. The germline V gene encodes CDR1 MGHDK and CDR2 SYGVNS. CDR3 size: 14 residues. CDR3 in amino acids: CASSESQGGETQYF. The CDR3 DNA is TGTGCCAGCAGTGAATCCCAGGGCGGAGAGACCCAGTACTTC.

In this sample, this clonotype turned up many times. This chain's CDR3 is CASSLGLAGGPTRTDTQYF. The DNA of the CDR3 is TGCGCCAGCAGCCTCGGACTAGCGGGGGGCCCTACTCGCACAGATACGCAGTATTTT. The V call is TRBV4-3, the J call TRBJ2-3; 14 bases are a match to TRBD2. The CDR3 is made up of 19 amino acids. Trimming at V came to 4 bases and at J to 1 base, leaving 10 bases not matched to a gene. CDR1 is LGHNA, CDR2 YSLEER, per germline.

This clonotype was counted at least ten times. CDR3 loop: CSARDEQTSGNEQFF. CDR3 nucleotides: TGCAGTGCTAGAGACGAACAGACTAGCGGGAATGAGCAGTTCTTC. V gene TRBV20-1 combines with J gene TRBJ2-1, with TRBD2 matching over 10 bases. CDR1 and CDR2 from the germline V gene are DFQATT and SNEGSKA (reference sequence). Trimming cost V 0 bases and J 7 bases; bases outside gene matches: 6. The CDR3 has 15 amino acids.

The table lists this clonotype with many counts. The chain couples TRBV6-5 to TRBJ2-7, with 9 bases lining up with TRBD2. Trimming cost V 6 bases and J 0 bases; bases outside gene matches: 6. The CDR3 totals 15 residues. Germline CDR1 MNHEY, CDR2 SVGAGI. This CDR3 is CASSLGREGSYEQYF. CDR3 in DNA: TGTGCCAGCAGCCTCGGGCGGGAGGGCTCCTACGAGCAGTACTTC.

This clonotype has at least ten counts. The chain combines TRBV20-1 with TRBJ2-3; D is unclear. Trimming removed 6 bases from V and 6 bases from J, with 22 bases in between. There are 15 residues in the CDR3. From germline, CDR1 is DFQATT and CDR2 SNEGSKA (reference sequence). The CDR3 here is CSAARSGVEWDTQYF. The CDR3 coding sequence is TGCAGTGCAGCCCGTAGTGGAGTGGAATGGGATACGCAGTATTTT.

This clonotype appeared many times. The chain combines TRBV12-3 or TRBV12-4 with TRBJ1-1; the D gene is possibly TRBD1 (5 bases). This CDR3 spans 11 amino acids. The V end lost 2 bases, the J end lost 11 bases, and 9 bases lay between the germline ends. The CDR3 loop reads CASSLLEGAFF. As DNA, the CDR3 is TGTGCCAGCAGTTTACTGGAGGGGGCTTTCTTT.

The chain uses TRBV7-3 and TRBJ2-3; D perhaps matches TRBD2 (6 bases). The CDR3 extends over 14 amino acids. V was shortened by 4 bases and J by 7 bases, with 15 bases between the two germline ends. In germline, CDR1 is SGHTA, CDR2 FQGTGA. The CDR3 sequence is CASSSGDSPHTQYF. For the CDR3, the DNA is TGTGCCAGCAGCTCGGGGGACTCCCCCCATACGCAGTATTTT.

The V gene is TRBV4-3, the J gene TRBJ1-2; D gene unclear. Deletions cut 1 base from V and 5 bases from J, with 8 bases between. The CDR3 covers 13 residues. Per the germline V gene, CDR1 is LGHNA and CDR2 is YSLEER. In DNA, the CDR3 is TGCGCCAGCAGCCAAGGTCCGACGTATGGCTACACCTTC. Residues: CASSQGPTYGYTF.

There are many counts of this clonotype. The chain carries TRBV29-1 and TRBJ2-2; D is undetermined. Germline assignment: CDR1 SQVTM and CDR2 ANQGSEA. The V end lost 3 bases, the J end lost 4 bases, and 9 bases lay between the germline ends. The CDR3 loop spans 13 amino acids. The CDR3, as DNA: TGCAGCGTTGACTTTTGGCTCACCGGGGAGCTGTTTTTT. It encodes CSVDFWLTGELFF.

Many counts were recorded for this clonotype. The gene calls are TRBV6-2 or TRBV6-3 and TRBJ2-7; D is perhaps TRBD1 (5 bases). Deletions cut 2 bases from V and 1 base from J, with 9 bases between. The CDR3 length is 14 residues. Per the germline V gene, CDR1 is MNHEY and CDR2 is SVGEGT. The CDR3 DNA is TGTGCCAGCAGTTACCAGGGCAAGTCCTACGAGCAGTACTTC. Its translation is CASSYQGKSYEQYF.

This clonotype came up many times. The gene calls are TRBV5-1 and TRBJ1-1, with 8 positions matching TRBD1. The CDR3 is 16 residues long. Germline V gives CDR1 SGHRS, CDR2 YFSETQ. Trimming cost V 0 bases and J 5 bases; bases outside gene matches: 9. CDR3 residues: CASSLGAGGFGTEAFF. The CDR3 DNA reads TGCGCCAGCAGCTTGGGGGCAGGGGGCTTTGGGACTGAAGCTTTCTTT.

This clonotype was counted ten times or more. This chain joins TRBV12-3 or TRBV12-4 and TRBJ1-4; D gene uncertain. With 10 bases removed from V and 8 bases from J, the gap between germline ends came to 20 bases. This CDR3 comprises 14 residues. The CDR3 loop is CATTPTVSVEKLFF. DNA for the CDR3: TGTGCCACCACACCGACCGTTTCCGTGGAAAAACTGTTTTTT.

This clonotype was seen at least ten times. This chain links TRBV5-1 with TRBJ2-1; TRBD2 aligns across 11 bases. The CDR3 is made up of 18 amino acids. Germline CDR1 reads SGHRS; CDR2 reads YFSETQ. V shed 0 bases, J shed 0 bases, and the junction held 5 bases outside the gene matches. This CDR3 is CASSLAGLAGLSYNEQFF. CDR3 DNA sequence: TGCGCCAGCAGCTTGGCAGGACTAGCGGGCCTCTCCTACAATGAGCAGTTCTTC.

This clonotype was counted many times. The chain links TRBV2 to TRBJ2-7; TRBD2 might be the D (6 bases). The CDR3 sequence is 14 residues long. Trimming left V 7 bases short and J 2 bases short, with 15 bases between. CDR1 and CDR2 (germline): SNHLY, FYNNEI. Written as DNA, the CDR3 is TGTGCCAGCATGCAGCTAGCGCATACCTACGAGCAGTACTTC. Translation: CASMQLAHTYEQYF.

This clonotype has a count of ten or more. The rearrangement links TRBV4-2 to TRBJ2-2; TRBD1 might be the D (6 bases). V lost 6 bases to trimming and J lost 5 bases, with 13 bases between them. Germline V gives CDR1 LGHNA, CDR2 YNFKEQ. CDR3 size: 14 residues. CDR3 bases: TGTGCCAGCAGACGACAGGAATTAACCGGGGAGCTGTTTTTT. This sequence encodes CASRRQELTGELFF.

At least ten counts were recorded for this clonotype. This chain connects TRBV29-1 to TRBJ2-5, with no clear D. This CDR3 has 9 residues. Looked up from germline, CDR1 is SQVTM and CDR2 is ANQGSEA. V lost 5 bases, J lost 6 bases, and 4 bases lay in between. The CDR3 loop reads CSVRKTQYF. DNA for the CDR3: TGCAGCGTTAGGAAGACCCAGTACTTC.

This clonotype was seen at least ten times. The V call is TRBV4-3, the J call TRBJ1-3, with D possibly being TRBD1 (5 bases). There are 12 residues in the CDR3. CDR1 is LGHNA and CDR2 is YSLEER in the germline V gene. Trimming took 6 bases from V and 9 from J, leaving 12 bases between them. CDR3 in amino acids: CASRGGRGTIYF. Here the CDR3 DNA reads TGCGCCAGCAGAGGAGGGAGGGGCACCATATATTTT.

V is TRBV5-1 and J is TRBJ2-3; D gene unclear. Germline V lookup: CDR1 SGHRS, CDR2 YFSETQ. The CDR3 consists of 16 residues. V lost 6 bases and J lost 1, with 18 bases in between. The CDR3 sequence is CASTLGVGSRTDTQYF. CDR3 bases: TGCGCCAGCACCCTTGGTGTAGGCTCTCGCACAGATACGCAGTATTTT.

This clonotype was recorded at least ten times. CDR3 nucleotides: TGTGCCAGCAGCTTAGTGGTCGGAGGCACAGATACGCAGTATTTT. Its translation is CASSLVVGGTDTQYF. The V and J genes are TRBV11-2 and TRBJ2-3; no definite D call. This CDR3 is built from 15 residues. Germline-derived CDR1 and CDR2 are SGHAT and FQNNGV. Trimming took off 1 base at V and 1 base at J, with 9 bases between the two ends.

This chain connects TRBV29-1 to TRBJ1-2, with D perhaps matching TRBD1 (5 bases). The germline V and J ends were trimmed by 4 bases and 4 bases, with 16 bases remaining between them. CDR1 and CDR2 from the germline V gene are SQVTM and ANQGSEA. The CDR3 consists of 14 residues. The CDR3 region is CSVGGSAGGYGYTF. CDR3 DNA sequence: TGCAGCGTTGGGGGCAGCGCAGGAGGCTATGGCTACACCTTC.

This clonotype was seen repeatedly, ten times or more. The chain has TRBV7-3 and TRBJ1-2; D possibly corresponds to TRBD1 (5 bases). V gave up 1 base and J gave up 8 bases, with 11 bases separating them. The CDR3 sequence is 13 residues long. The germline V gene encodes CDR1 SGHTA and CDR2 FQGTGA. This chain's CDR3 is CASSLMGGSGYTF. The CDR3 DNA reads TGTGCCAGCAGCTTAATGGGGGGTTCGGGCTACACCTTC. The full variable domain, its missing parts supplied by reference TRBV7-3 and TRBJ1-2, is GAGVSQTPSNKVTEKGKYVELRCDPISGHTALYWYRQSLGQGPEFLIYFQGTGAADDSGLPNDRFFAVRPEGSVSTLKIQRTERGDSAVYLCASSLMGGSGYTFGSGTRLTVV.

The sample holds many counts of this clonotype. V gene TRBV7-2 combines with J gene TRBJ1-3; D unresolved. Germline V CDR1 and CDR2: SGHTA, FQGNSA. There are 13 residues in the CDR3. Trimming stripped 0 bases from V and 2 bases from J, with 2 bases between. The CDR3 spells CASSLATGNTIYF. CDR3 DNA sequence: TGTGCCAGCAGCTTAGCCACTGGAAACACCATATATTTT.

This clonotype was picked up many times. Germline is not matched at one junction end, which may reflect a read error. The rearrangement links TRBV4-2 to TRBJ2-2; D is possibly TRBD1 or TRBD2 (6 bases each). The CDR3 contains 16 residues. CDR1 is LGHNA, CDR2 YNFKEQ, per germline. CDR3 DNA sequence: TGTGCCAGCAGCCCTCGCCGTGGCGGGGACACCAGGGAGCTGTTTTTT. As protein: CASSPRRGGDTRELFF.

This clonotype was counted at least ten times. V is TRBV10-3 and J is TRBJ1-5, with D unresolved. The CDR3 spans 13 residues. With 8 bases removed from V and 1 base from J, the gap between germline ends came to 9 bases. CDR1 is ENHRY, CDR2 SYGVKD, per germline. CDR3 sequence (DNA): TGTGCCATCGCCCGGGTCAGCAATCAGCCCCAGCATTTT. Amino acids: CAIARVSNQPQHF.

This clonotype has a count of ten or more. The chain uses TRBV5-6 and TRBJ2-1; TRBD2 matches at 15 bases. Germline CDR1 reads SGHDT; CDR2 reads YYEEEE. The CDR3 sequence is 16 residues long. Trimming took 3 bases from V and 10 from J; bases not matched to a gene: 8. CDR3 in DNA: TGTGCCAGCAGCTCGTGGACTAGCGGGGGGGCAGGGGAGCAGTTCTTC. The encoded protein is CASSSWTSGGAGEQFF.

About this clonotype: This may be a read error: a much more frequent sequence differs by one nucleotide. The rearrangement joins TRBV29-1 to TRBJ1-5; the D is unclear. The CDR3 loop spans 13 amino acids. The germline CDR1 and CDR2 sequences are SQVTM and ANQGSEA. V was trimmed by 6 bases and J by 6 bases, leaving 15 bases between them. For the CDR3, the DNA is TGCAGCGTGACCGACACTTTCGGTCAGCCCCAGCATTTT. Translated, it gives CSVTDTFGQPQHF. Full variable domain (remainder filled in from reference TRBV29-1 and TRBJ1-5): SAVISQKPSRDICQRGTSLTIQCQVDSQVTMMFWYRQQPGQSLTLIATANQGSEATYESGFVIDKFPISRPNLTFSTLTVSNMSPEDSSIYLCSVTDTFGQPQHFGDGTRLSIL.